A selection of T cell receptor beta chains follows, all from one sample in a study of T cell changes during pregnancy in multiple sclerosis. Assay used: immunoSEQ multiplex PCR; TCRdb lists only in-frame clones, some missing. The repertoire holds about 50,000 clones, with 75% to 95% as singletons. Material: CD8+ T cells from peripheral blood mononuclear cells, obtained after pregnancy. These receptors were taken from a female donor with multiple sclerosis, enrolled in a pregnancy study. The CDR3 runs from the conserved cysteine through the conserved F or W. The D gene is left open where the match is weak. Only some rows state a clone size, as once, few, many or a class for expanded clones.

d_call clone_size j_call v_call cdr3_aa cdr3_nt
NA few TRBJ2-7 TRBV5-1 CASSLDSLGSYEQYF TGCGCCAGCAGCCTGGACAGCCTTGGCTCCTACGAGCAGTACTTC
NA once TRBJ1-2 TRBV4-1 CASSQDPSDAGYGYTF TGCGCCAGCAGCCAAGATCCATCCGACGCGGGCTATGGCTACACCTTC
NA NA TRBJ1-1 TRBV5-1 CASAITVNTEAFF TGCGCCAGCGCTATTACGGTGAACACTGAAGCTTTCTTT
TRBD1 NA TRBJ1-4 TRBV2 CASRLQGYREKLFF TGTGCCAGCAGATTACAGGGGTATAGGGAAAAACTGTTTTTT
NA NA TRBJ2-7 TRBV4-1 CASSQEKGLIYEQYF TGCGCCAGCAGCCAAGAAAAGGGACTGATCTACGAGCAGTACTTC
NA once TRBJ2-1 TRBV10-3 CAISVEGYNEQFF TGTGCCATCAGTGTAGAGGGTTACAATGAGCAGTTCTTC
TRBD1 NA TRBJ1-2 TRBV5-4 CASSRQGADYGYTF TGTGCCAGCAGCCGACAGGGAGCAGACTATGGCTACACCTTC
TRBD1 NA TRBJ2-2 TRBV27 CASSPGQGSYTGELFF TGTGCCAGCAGCCCAGGACAGGGCTCATACACCGGGGAGCTGTTTTTT
NA once TRBJ1-2 TRBV7-9 CASSFSPQGGGYTF TGTGCCAGCAGCTTCAGTCCGCAGGGTGGCGGCTACACCTTC
TRBD2 NA TRBJ2-7 TRBV7-6 CASSLSTSGDHEQYF TGTGCCAGCAGCTTATCGACTAGCGGGGACCACGAGCAGTACTTC
NA NA TRBJ1-1 TRBV4-2 CASSQDLGGGAMVAFF TGTGCCAGCAGCCAAGATCTGGGCGGCGGGGCGATGGTAGCTTTCTTT
NA NA TRBJ2-1 TRBV5-1 CASSPGGRSSYNEQFF TGCGCCAGCAGCCCTGGGGGCAGGAGCTCCTACAATGAGCAGTTCTTC
TRBD2 NA TRBJ2-3 TRBV19 CASSPGLAGRDGATDTQYF TGTGCCAGTAGTCCGGGACTAGCGGGACGTGATGGGGCCACAGATACGCAGTATTTT
NA NA TRBJ2-5 TRBV5-6 CASSLAVQETQYF TGTGCCAGCAGCTTGGCTGTCCAAGAGACCCAGTACTTC
NA NA TRBJ1-2 TRBV28 CASSLGGSYTF TGTGCCAGCAGTTTAGGAGGAAGCTACACCTTC
NA few TRBJ2-3 TRBV6-5 CASSSLNVATDTQYF TGTGCCAGCAGTTCACTAAATGTGGCCACAGATACGCAGTATTTT
TRBD1 NA TRBJ1-4 TRBV19 CASNPLGQGNEKLFF TGTGCCAGTAATCCCCTGGGACAGGGGAATGAAAAACTGTTTTTT
NA NA TRBJ2-7 TRBV4-2 CASSQDLTTEGLGYEQYF TGTGCCAGCAGCCAAGATTTAACGACGGAGGGTTTAGGCTACGAGCAGTACTTC
TRBD2 NA TRBJ2-7 TRBV5-1 CASRNREGEQYF TGCGCCAGCAGGAACCGGGAGGGCGAGCAGTACTTC
NA NA TRBJ2-5 TRBV14 CASSQDTRGIFQETQYF TGTGCCAGCAGCCAAGACACCAGGGGCATATTCCAAGAGACCCAGTACTTC
NA NA TRBJ1-2 TRBV6-1 CASSEGPGTNYGYTF TGTGCCAGCAGTGAAGGGCCAGGCACTAACTATGGCTACACCTTC
TRBD1 NA TRBJ1-2 TRBV6-5 CASSYGQGSYGYTF TGTGCCAGCAGTTATGGACAGGGCAGCTATGGCTACACCTTC
NA NA TRBJ2-7 TRBV27 CASSLSPLNLNEQYF TGTGCCAGCAGTTTATCGCCCCTAAATCTAAACGAGCAGTACTTC
TRBD1 NA TRBJ2-2 TRBV7-2 CASSSDRDPNTGELFF TGTGCCAGCAGCTCCGACAGGGACCCAAACACCGGGGAGCTGTTTTTT
TRBD2 NA TRBJ2-1 TRBV9 CASSVGTSGAEQFF TGTGCCAGCAGCGTAGGGACTAGCGGGGCTGAGCAGTTCTTC
NA NA TRBJ2-7 TRBV4-1 CASSLATTSYEQYF TGCGCCAGCAGCCTAGCGACCACAAGCTACGAGCAGTACTTC
TRBD1 NA TRBJ1-1 TRBV25-1 CASSVTGVGNTEAFF TGTGCCAGCAGTGTCACAGGGGTGGGGAACACTGAAGCTTTCTTT
NA NA TRBJ1-5 TRBV4-1 CASSQEPMTGSNQPQHF TGCGCCAGCAGCCAAGAACCCATGACAGGTAGCAATCAGCCCCAGCATTTT
NA NA TRBJ1-2 TRBV5-5 CASSPPRRGYTF TGTGCCAGCAGTCCACCAAGGAGGGGCTACACCTTC
NA NA TRBJ2-2 TRBV7-7 CASSIVVEGIAGELFF TGTGCCAGCAGCATAGTCGTGGAGGGTATAGCCGGGGAGCTGTTTTTT
TRBD1 NA TRBJ1-2 TRBV4-1 CASSHEPDRGNYGYTF TGCGCCAGCAGCCACGAACCGGACAGGGGAAACTATGGCTACACCTTC
NA NA TRBJ2-7 TRBV27 CASSSIQDSLYEQYF TGTGCCAGCAGTTCTATTCAGGACAGTCTCTACGAGCAGTACTTC
NA NA TRBJ1-2 TRBV15 CATSRANSYTF TGTGCCACCAGCAGGGCAAACAGCTACACCTTC
TRBD1 NA TRBJ2-2 TRBV4-3 CASSQSIQGSTGELFF TGCGCCAGCAGCCAATCAATACAGGGGAGCACCGGGGAGCTGTTTTTT
NA NA TRBJ1-1 TRBV27 CASSPQGQQGRNTEAFF TGTGCCAGCAGTCCCCAAGGGCAACAAGGGAGGAACACTGAAGCTTTCTTT
NA NA TRBJ1-1 TRBV19 CASTREEMNTEAFF TGTGCCAGTACCCGGGAGGAAATGAACACTGAAGCTTTCTTT